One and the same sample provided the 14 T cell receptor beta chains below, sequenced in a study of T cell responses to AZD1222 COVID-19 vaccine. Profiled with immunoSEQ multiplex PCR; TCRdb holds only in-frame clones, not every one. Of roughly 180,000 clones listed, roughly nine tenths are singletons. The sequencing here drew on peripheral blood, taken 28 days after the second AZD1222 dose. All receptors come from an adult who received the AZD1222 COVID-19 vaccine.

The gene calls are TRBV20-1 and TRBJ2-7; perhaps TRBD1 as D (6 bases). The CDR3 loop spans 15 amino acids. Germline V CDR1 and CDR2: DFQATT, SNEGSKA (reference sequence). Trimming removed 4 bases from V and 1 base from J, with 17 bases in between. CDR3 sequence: CSATDRSSFSYEQYF. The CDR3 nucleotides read TGCAGTGCTACTGACAGGTCCTCATTTTCCTACGAGCAGTACTTC.

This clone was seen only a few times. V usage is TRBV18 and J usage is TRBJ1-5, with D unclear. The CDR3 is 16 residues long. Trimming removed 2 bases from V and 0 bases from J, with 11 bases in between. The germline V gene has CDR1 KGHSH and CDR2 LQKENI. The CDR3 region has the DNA TGTGCCAGCTCACCAGATGTGTTATATAGCAATCAGCCCCAGCATTTT. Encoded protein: CASSPDVLYSNQPQHF.

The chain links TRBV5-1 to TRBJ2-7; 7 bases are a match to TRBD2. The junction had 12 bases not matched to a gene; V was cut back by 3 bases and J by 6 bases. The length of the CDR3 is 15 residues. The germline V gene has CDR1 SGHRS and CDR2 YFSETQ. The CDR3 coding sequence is TGCGCCAGCAGCTCTGGAACGGGACCGGGGGGCGAGCAGTACTTC. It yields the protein CASSSGTGPGGEQYF.

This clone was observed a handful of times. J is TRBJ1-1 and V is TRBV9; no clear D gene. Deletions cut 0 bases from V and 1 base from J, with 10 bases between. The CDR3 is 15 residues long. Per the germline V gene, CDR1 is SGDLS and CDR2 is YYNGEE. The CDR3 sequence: CASSVGQIPNTEAFF. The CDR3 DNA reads TGTGCCAGCAGCGTAGGTCAGATCCCGAACACTGAAGCTTTCTTT.

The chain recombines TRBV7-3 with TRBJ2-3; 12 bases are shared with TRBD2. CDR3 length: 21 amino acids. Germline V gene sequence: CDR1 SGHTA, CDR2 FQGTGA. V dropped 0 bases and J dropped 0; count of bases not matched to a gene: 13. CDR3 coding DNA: TGTGCCAGCAGCTTAACGGCGCCTAGCGGGAGGGCCCTCGCTAGCACAGATACGCAGTATTTT. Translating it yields CASSLTAPSGRALASTDTQYF.

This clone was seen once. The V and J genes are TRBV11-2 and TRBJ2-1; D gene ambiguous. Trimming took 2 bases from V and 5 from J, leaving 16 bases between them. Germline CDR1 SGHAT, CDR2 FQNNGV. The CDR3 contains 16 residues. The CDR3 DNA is TGTGCCAGCAGCTTAAGTCCGAGTCTAGTCAACAATGAGCAGTTCTTC. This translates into CASSLSPSLVNNEQFF.

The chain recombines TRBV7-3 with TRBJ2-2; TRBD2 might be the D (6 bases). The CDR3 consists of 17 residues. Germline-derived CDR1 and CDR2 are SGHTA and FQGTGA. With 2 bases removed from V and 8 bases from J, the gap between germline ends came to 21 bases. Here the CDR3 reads CASSLDPSALTLGELFF. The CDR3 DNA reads TGTGCCAGCAGCTTAGATCCTAGCGCCCTCACCTTGGGGGAGCTGTTTTTT.

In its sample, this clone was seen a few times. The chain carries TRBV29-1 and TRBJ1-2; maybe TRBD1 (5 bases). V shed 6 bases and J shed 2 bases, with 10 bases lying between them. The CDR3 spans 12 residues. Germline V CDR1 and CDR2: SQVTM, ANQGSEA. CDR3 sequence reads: CSVGGENYGYTF. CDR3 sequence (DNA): TGCAGCGTCGGGGGAGAAAACTATGGCTACACCTTC.

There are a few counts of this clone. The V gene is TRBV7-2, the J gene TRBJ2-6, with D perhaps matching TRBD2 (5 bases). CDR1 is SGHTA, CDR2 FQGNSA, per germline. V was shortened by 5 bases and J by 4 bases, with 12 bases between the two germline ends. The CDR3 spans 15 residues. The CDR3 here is CASSPRVAGANVLTF. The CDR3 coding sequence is TGTGCCAGCAGCCCGAGGGTAGCCGGGGCCAACGTCCTGACTTTC. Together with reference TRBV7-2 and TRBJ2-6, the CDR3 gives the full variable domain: GAGVSQSPSNKVTEKGKDVELRCDPISGHTALYWYRQSLGQGLEFLIYFQGNSAPDKSGLPSDRFSAERTGGSVSTLTIQRTQQEDSAVYLCASSPRVAGANVLTFGAGSRLTVL.

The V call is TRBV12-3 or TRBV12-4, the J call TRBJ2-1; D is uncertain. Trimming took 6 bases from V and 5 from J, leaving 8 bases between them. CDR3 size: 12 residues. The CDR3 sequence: CASSGPNNEQFF. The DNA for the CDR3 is TGTGCCAGCAGCGGACCAAACAATGAGCAGTTCTTC.

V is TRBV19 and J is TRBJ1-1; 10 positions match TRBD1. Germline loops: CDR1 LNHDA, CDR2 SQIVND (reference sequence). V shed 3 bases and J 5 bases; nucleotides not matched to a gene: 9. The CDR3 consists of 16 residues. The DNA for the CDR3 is TGTGCCAGTAGTATCCAACCGGGACAGGGGAAGACTGAAGCTTTCTTT. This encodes CASSIQPGQGKTEAFF.

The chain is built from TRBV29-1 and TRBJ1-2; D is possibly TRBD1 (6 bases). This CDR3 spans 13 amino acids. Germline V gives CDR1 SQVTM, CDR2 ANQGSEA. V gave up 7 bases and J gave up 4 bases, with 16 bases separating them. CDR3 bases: TGCAGCGCCACAAGAGGGGGTAGCTATGGCTACACCTTC. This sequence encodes CSATRGGSYGYTF.

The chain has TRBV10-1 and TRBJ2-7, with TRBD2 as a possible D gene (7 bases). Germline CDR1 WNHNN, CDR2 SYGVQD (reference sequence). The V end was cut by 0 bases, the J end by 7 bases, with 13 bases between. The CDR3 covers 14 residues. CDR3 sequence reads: CASSESAGRGEQYF. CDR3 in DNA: TGCGCCAGCAGTGAGTCGGCAGGGAGGGGGGAGCAGTACTTC.

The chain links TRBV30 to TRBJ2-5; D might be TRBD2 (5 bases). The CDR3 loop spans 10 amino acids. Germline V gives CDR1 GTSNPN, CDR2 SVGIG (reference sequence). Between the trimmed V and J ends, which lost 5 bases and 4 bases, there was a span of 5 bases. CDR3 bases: TGTGCCTGGGAGGGAGAGACCCAGTACTTC. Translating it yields CAWEGETQYF. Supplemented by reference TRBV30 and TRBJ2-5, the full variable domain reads SQTIHQWPATLVQPVGSPLSLECTVEGTSNPNLYWYRQAAGRGLQLLFYSVGIGQISSEVPQNLSASRPQDRQFILSSKKLLLSDSGFYLCAWEGETQYFGPGTRLLVL.